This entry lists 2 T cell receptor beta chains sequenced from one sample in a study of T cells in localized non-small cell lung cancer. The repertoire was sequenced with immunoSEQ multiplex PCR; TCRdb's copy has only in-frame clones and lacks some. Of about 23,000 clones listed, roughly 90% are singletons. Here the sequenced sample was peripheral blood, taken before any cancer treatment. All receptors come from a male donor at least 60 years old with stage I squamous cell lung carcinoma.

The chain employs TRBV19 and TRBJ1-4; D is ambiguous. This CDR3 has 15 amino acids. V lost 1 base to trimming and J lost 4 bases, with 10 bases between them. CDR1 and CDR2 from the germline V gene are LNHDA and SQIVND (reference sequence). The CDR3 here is CASSIGSSLNEKLFF. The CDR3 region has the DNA TGTGCCAGTAGTATAGGTAGCAGTCTTAATGAAAAACTGTTTTTT.

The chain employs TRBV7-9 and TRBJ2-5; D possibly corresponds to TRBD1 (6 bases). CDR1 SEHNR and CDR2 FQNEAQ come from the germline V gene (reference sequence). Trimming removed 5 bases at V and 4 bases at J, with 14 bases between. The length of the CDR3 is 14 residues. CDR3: CASSPRRGRETQYF. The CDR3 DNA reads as TGTGCCAGCAGCCCCCGCAGGGGACGAGAGACCCAGTACTTC.